Listed here are 18 T cell receptor beta chains from one sample, sequenced in a study of T-cell reconstitution after alpha-beta-depleted transplantation in children. As it was prepared, the TCRbeta library received unique molecular identifiers. TCRdb ran MiXCR on the PCR reads and lists one entry per CDR3 protein. The sample contains fewer than 400,000 distinct CDR3 sequences, roughly 20% of which appear only once. The sequences come from PBMCs from the stem cell graft donor, collected from the stem cell graft. The receptors originated from a human donor who donated a stem cell graft to a child with acute myeloid leukemia.

Of note for this clonotype: A read error is likely, as this CDR3 ends without the conserved phenylalanine or tryptophan. The DNA is left out, because the CDR3 cannot be placed on it with certainty; the CDR3 is given as TCRdb lists it. The CDR3 loop reads CSAPPPGA. The V call is TRBV20-1, the J call TRBJ1-2; the tabulated D call, TRBD1, remains unverified against the DNA. Per the germline V gene, CDR1 is DFQATT and CDR2 is SNEGSKA (reference sequence). Inclusive of both ends, the CDR3 amounts to 8 amino acids.

This clonotype came up a few times. The J gene is TRBJ2-1, the V gene TRBV5-1; 7 bases fit TRBD2. Germline V gives CDR1 SGHRS, CDR2 YFSETQ. The CDR3 has 15 residues. Trimming at V came to 3 bases and at J to 12 bases, leaving 15 bases not matched to a gene. The CDR3 DNA is TGCGCCAGCAGCTCAACGGAAAGCGGGACGTCCGGGCAGTTCTTC. It translates to CASSSTESGTSGQFF.

The chain is built from TRBV5-6 and TRBJ2-7; no clear D. V shed 2 bases and J shed 3 bases, with 9 bases lying between them. The CDR3 length is 13 residues. Per germline, CDR1 SGHDT and CDR2 YYEEEE. The CDR3 loop reads CASSFWGYYEQYF. In DNA, the CDR3 is TGTGCCAGCAGCTTCTGGGGATACTACGAGCAGTACTTC.

The gene calls are TRBV15 and TRBJ2-7; 8 bases fit TRBD1. This CDR3 is built from 15 residues. V lost 0 bases to trimming and J lost 5 bases; unmatched junction nucleotides: 6. Germline-derived CDR1 and CDR2 are LNHNV and YYDKDF (reference sequence). CDR3 sequence reads: CATSRDLDRVHEQYF. CDR3 bases: TGTGCCACCAGCAGAGATCTGGACAGGGTCCACGAGCAGTACTTC.

The sample holds a few counts of this clonotype. The chain combines TRBV15 with TRBJ2-7, with D tentatively TRBD1 (7 bases). Germline V lookup: CDR1 LNHNV, CDR2 YYDKDF (reference sequence). V was shortened by 3 bases and J by 0 bases, with 12 bases between the two germline ends. CDR3 length equals 15 residues. This chain's CDR3 is CATSRAGQNSYEQYF. The CDR3 DNA sequence: TGTGCCACCAGCAGGGCGGGACAGAACTCCTACGAGCAGTACTTC. The complete variable domain, with remaining parts taken from reference TRBV15 and TRBJ2-7, reads DAMVIQNPRYQVTQFGKPVTLSCSQTLNHNVMYWYQQKSSQAPKLLFHYYDKDFNNEADTPDNFQSRRPNTSFCFLDIRSPGLGDTAMYLCATSRAGQNSYEQYFGPGTRLTVT.

This clonotype has ten or more counts. The chain links TRBV6-1 to TRBJ2-2, with a possible D match to TRBD2 (5 bases). Germline V lookup: CDR1 MNHNS, CDR2 SASEGT. Trimming shortened V by 6 bases and J by 2 bases, and 10 bases separated the two germline ends. The CDR3 covers 14 residues. DNA of the CDR3: TGTGCCAGCAGCCTACGGGGAAACACCGGGGAGCTGTTTTTT. Its protein is CASSLRGNTGELFF.

This clonotype was counted between two and nine times. V gene TRBV7-6 combines with J gene TRBJ1-1; TRBD1 agrees at 9 bases. There are 14 residues in the CDR3. The germline CDR1 and CDR2 sequences are SGHVS and FNYEAQ. The junction had 2 bases not matched to a gene; V was cut back by 1 base and J by 5 bases. CDR3 sequence: CASSLGTGVTEAFF. For the CDR3, the DNA is TGTGCCAGCAGCTTAGGGACAGGGGTAACTGAAGCTTTCTTT.

This clonotype appeared many times. The chain couples TRBV7-9 to TRBJ2-6, with no clear D. Deletions cut 2 bases from V and 0 bases from J, with 11 bases between. CDR3 length: 17 amino acids. The V gene's germline CDR1 is SEHNR and CDR2 FQNEAQ (reference sequence). CDR3 amino acids: CASSLIEVISGANVLTF. The CDR3 coding sequence is TGTGCCAGCAGCTTAATTGAAGTTATCTCTGGGGCCAACGTCCTGACTTTC.

This chain links TRBV20-1 with TRBJ2-3; a weak D match, TRBD2 (6 bases). Germline CDR1 DFQATT, CDR2 SNEGSKA (reference sequence). The CDR3 is 15 residues long. V dropped 0 bases and J dropped 6 bases, with 16 bases sitting between them. DNA of the CDR3: TGCAGTGCTAGAGATCCCCGGGAGCCAGGGGATACGCAGTATTTT. Its translation is CSARDPREPGDTQYF.

This clonotype has a handful of counts. V is TRBV7-8 and J is TRBJ2-1; 7 bases align to TRBD2. J was trimmed by 3 bases and V by 1 base; bases with no gene match: 6. Germline assignment: CDR1 SGHVS and CDR2 FQNEAQ. The CDR3 has 16 residues. The CDR3 nucleotides are TGTGCCAGCAGCTTAGGCCGGGACTACAACTACAATGAGCAGTTCTTC. This translates into CASSLGRDYNYNEQFF.

This clonotype has a handful of counts. The chain uses TRBV20-1 and TRBJ2-1; no firm D call. Trimming removed 0 bases from V and 7 bases from J, with 10 bases in between. The CDR3 extends over 13 amino acids. Germline V gene lookup returns CDR1 DFQATT and CDR2 SNEGSKA (reference sequence). The CDR3 here is CSARDRAYNEQFF. The CDR3 coding sequence is TGCAGTGCTAGAGATAGGGCTTATAATGAGCAGTTCTTC.

V gene TRBV28 combines with J gene TRBJ2-3; 9 nucleotides align to TRBD2. Germline loops: CDR1 MDHEN, CDR2 SYDVKM. The CDR3 runs 14 residues. Trimming at V came to 4 bases and at J to 8 bases, leaving 7 bases not matched to a gene. CDR3 in DNA: TGTGCCAGCAGTTGGTCTAGCGGGACTGGTACGCAGTATTTT. The encoded protein is CASSWSSGTGTQYF.

This chain joins TRBV7-3 and TRBJ2-3; D remains unclear. V gave up 1 base and J gave up 2 bases, with 10 bases separating them. This CDR3 contains 15 residues. Germline-derived CDR1 and CDR2 are SGHTA and FQGTGA. The CDR3 DNA is TGTGCCAGCAGCTTAAATCCCCCATCCACAGATACGCAGTATTTT. Its translation is CASSLNPPSTDTQYF.

The chain has TRBV20-1 and TRBJ2-4; 12 positions match TRBD2. The CDR3 is 19 amino acids. V lost 1 base, J lost 0 bases, and 10 bases stayed unmatched. Germline V CDR1 and CDR2: DFQATT, SNEGSKA (reference sequence). CDR3 sequence reads: CSARGFTSGGPVAKNIQYF. The CDR3 DNA reads as TGCAGTGCTAGAGGTTTTACTAGCGGGGGGCCAGTAGCCAAAAACATTCAGTACTTC.

In this sample, this clonotype turned up a few times. The chain combines TRBV12-3 or TRBV12-4 with TRBJ1-4; D is perhaps TRBD1 (5 bases). V was trimmed by 3 bases and J by 5 bases, leaving 10 bases between them. This CDR3 comprises 14 residues. The CDR3 coding sequence is TGTGCCAGCAGTTTCTGGGGCTCGAATGAAAAACTGTTTTTT. Protein: CASSFWGSNEKLFF.

This clonotype showed up many times. The V call is TRBV20-1, the J call TRBJ2-3; 8 bases are a match to TRBD2. CDR1 and CDR2 from the germline V gene are DFQATT and SNEGSKA (reference sequence). V lost 6 bases and J lost 8; bases outside the gene matches: 16. CDR3 length: 15 amino acids. CDR3 bases: TGCAGTGCCACTGCCCAACGGAGCGGGAGCGGTACGCAGTATTTT. Residues: CSATAQRSGSGTQYF.

The genes are TRBV4-2 and TRBJ2-2, with TRBD2 identical over 10 bases. Trimming cost V 1 base and J 3 bases; bases outside gene matches: 14. Germline V lookup: CDR1 LGHNA, CDR2 YNFKEQ. The CDR3 consists of 20 residues. The CDR3 DNA reads TGTGCCAGCAGCCAAGTAACAAGCGCTAGCGGGAGTCGGGACACCGGGGAGCTGTTTTTT. Translation gives CASSQVTSASGSRDTGELFF.

This clonotype came up a few times. The rearrangement joins TRBV28 to TRBJ2-7; no definite D call. V was cut by 10 bases and J by 0 bases, with 10 bases left in between. CDR3 size: 12 residues. The germline gives CDR1 MDHEN, CDR2 SYDVKM. DNA for the CDR3: TGTGCCACTACAGCGCTCTCCTACGAGCAGTACTTC. Its translation is CATTALSYEQYF.